This T cell receptor (beta chain) was sequenced in a study of T cells in Graves' hyperthyroidism and ophthalmopathy. TCR beta CDR3 regions were amplified from RNA transcripts. HTBI primers were used for first-round RT-PCR of the TCR CDR3. Using its own MiXCR run on the multiplex PCR reads, TCRdb lists one record per CDR3 protein. The sample has around 200,000 distinct CDR3 sequences; 15% to 20% are singletons. This CDR3 is built from 13 residues. The germline V gene has CDR1 SGHTA and CDR2 FQGTGA. V was cut by 0 bases and J by 1 base, with 3 bases left in between. Using around 10 ml of fresh peripheral blood, PBMCs were prepared. This clonotype was picked up many times.

The source of this sequence is a woman aged 45-65 years with Graves' hyperthyroidism. The specimen was blood. The chain couples TRBV7-3 to TRBJ1-1; D not certain. The CDR3 here is CASSLTQNTEAFF. CDR3 in DNA: TGTGCCAGCAGCTTAACGCAGAACACTGAAGCTTTCTTT.